The sequence of this TCR beta chain was determined in a study of blood T cells in healthy people across ages. The donors, aged about 6 to 95, were healthy Caucasians from Russia. Primers used in a second PCR of about 6 to 11 cycles were a sample-barcoded 5' primer and a J-beta primer mix. Through a template-switch adaptor with 12 random nucleotides, each cDNA molecule received a tag. Each CDR3 protein is one row after TCRdb ran MiXCR on the 5' RACE reads. The table records 1.6 million or so distinct CDR3 sequences, roughly 32% of them present only once. Trimming stripped 4 bases from V and 5 bases from J, with 17 bases between. This CDR3 has 15 amino acids. The germline V gene encodes CDR1 MGHRA and CDR2 YSYEKL. This clonotype occurred a few times. Its antigen remains unknown. Study conclusions and caveats: CMV infection status of these donors was not known.

V gene TRBV4-1 combines with J gene TRBJ2-5; D is perhaps TRBD2 (5 bases). Sequenced input: blood. The TCR sequence derives from a woman in her 30s in good health. CDR3 sequence: CASSPITRAAETQYF. The DNA of the CDR3 is TGCGCCAGCAGCCCGATTACTAGAGCCGCGGAGACCCAGTACTTC.